What follows describes a single T cell receptor beta chain. Its antigen is unidentified. Germline V gene sequence: CDR1 MNHNS, CDR2 SASEGT. V lost 6 bases and J 6 bases, leaving 11 bases between the germline ends. This CDR3 is 13 amino acids long. This record belongs to a study of cytotoxic CD8 clonotypes in ibrutinib-treated CLL. The study, taken as a whole, reports: Stable or contracted on treatment, public clonotypes were also uncommon. Relative to age-matched healthy donors, clonality at baseline was higher, and it tracked circulating CD8+ T-cell counts.

The intended depth for sequencing was 1 in 200,000 to 1 in 1 million T cells. TCRdb's copy holds only in-frame clones and misses some; the assay was immunoSEQ multiplex PCR. The sample includes around 140,000 clones, about three quarters of them seen just once. The sequenced sample was PBMCs, obtained after 24 months of ibrutinib treatment. This receptor was taken from a human donor with chronic lymphocytic leukemia. The genes are TRBV6-1 and TRBJ2-2, with D unresolved. In DNA form, the CDR3 reads TGTGCCAGCAGCCTAAGGGTCCCCGGGGAGCTGTTTTTT. Residues: CASSLRVPGELFF.